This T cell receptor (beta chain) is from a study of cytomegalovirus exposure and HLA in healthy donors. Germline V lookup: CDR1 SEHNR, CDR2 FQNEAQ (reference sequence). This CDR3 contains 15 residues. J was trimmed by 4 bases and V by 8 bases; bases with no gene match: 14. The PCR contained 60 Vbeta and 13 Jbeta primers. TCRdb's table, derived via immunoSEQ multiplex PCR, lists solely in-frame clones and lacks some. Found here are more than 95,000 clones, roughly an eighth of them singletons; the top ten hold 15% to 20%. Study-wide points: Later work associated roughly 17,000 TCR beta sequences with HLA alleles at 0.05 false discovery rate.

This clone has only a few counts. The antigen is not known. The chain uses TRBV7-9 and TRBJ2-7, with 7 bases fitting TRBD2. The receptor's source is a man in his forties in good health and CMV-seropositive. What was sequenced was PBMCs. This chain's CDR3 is CASGRGSNLIYEQYF. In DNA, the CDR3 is TGTGCCAGCGGGCGGGGGTCCAACCTTATTTACGAGCAGTACTTC.